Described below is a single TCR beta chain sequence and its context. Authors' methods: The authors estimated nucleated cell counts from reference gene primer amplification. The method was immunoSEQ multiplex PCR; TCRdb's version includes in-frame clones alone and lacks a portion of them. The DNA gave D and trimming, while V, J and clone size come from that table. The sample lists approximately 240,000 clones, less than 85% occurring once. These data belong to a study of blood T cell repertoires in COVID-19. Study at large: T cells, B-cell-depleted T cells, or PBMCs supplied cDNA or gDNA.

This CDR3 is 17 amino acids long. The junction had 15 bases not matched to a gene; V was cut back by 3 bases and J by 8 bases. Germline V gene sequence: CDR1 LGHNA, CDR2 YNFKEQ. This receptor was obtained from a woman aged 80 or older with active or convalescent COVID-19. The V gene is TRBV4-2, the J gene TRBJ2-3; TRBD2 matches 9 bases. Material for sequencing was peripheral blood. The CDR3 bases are TGTGCCAGCAGCCAGGCCCTGGGCGGGGGGGCTGACGGTACGCAGTATTTT. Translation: CASSQALGGGADGTQYF.